This T cell receptor (beta chain) came from a study of control samples from healthy donors and cancer patients. Produced via immunoSEQ multiplex PCR; TCRdb's table is partial and in-frame only. The sample records over 200,000 clones, approximately 80% being singletons. This CDR3 comprises 15 residues. Trimming removed 6 bases from V and 1 base from J, with 15 bases in between. Germline CDR1 is LNHDA and CDR2 is SQIVND (reference sequence). The chain links TRBV19 to TRBJ1-1; maybe TRBD1 (6 bases). The TCR comes from a woman aged 60 to 75 with lung cancer. Sequencing input: PBMCs. CDR3 coding DNA: TGTGCCAGTAGAGGGGGGCGGGCGCAGAACACTGAAGCTTTCTTT. Amino acids: CASRGGRAQNTEAFF.